The clone carrying this T cell receptor (beta chain) is a singleton in its sample. The sample belongs to a study of blood T cell repertoires in COVID-19. For the study at large: The study drew acute and convalescent COVID-19 samples from the United States, Italy and Spain. T cells, B-cell-depleted T cells, or PBMCs provided the cDNA or gDNA that served as material.

In the study's own analysis: The assay estimated nucleated cells by amplifying reference gene primers. Clones were read by immunoSEQ multiplex PCR, and TCRdb kept only the in-frame ones, dropping some. The D gene and trimming were derived from the DNA, and the V and J assignments and clone size from that table. The table records around 100,000 clones, about 89% of them present only once. Sequenced input: peripheral blood. The sequence was obtained from a man aged 40-49 years with acute or convalescent COVID-19.

The CDR3 DNA reads as TGTGCCAGCTCACCGGCAGGAGGGGACTATGGCTACACCTTC. It translates to CASSPAGGDYGYTF. The V call is TRBV18, the J call TRBJ1-2; TRBD1 might be the D (5 bases). V lost 3 bases and J 3 bases, leaving 11 bases between the germline ends. The CDR3 contains 14 residues. The germline V gene encodes CDR1 KGHSH and CDR2 LQKENI.